Listed below are T cell receptor beta chains from one sample, sequenced in a study of shared clonotypes between healthy human individuals. TCRdb's table, derived via immunoSEQ multiplex PCR, lists solely in-frame clones and lacks some. The sample contains about 1.5 million clones, approximately 98% of which appear only once. The sample comprised naive CD4+ T cells sorted from blood. The source is a young man in good health. The CDR3 runs from the conserved cysteine through the conserved F or W. The D gene is left open where the match is weak. Size values are once, few and many counts, or a class for expanded clones, and some rows have none.

abundance,j_gene,d_gene,v_gene,CDR3aa,CDR3nt
-,TRBJ1-1,-,TRBV13,CASSLQGARLNTEAFF,TGTGCCAGCAGCTTACAGGGCGCCCGACTGAACACTGAAGCTTTCTTT
-,TRBJ2-7,TRBD2,TRBV7-3,CASSLSSDSGREQYF,TGTGCCAGCAGCTTGAGTTCCGATAGCGGGAGAGAGCAGTACTTC
-,TRBJ2-7,TRBD2,TRBV18,CASSLGLAGAYEQYF,TGTGCCAGCTCACTTGGACTAGCGGGAGCCTACGAGCAGTACTTC
-,TRBJ1-5,-,TRBV5-6,CASSLSARSNQPQHF,TGTGCCAGCAGCTTATCCGCCAGGTCAAATCAGCCCCAGCATTTT
-,TRBJ2-1,TRBD2,TRBV4-2,CASSQVGRVQGREVNEQFF,TGTGCCAGCAGCCAAGTTGGTAGGGTGCAGGGGCGGGAGGTCAATGAGCAGTTCTTC
-,TRBJ1-1,-,TRBV5-1,CASSVGAPTTEAFF,TGCGCCAGCAGTGTGGGGGCGCCGACCACTGAAGCTTTCTTT
once,TRBJ1-3,-,TRBV7-9,CASSFPEQGFGNTIYF,TGTGCCAGCAGCTTCCCCGAACAGGGATTTGGAAACACCATATATTTT
-,TRBJ2-7,TRBD1,TRBV7-2,CASSVTRGPNEQYF,TGTGCCAGCAGCGTAACCAGGGGGCCCAACGAGCAGTACTTC
-,TRBJ2-6,-,TRBV9,CASSVALGQGGGANVLTF,TGTGCCAGCAGCGTAGCTCTGGGACAAGGTGGCGGGGCCAACGTCCTGACTTTC
-,TRBJ2-7,TRBD1,TRBV27,CASSSYVGQGAHEQYF,TGTGCCAGCAGTTCTTATGTAGGTCAGGGGGCCCACGAGCAGTACTTC
-,TRBJ2-7,-,TRBV28,CASSFPPGSSYEQYF,TGTGCCAGCAGTTTCCCCCCGGGAAGCTCCTACGAGCAGTACTTC
-,TRBJ2-7,TRBD1,TRBV28,CASRQGAAYEQYF,TGTGCCAGCAGGCAGGGGGCGGCCTACGAGCAGTACTTC
-,TRBJ2-7,-,TRBV13,CASSFWTEKTYEQYF,TGTGCCAGCAGCTTTTGGACAGAAAAAACCTACGAGCAGTACTTC
-,TRBJ1-2,-,TRBV5-4,CASTWDGSNGYTF,TGTGCCAGCACCTGGGACGGCTCCAATGGCTACACCTTC
-,TRBJ2-7,-,TRBV10-1,CASPSGRGSYEQYF,TGCGCCAGCCCCTCGGGGCGGGGCTCCTACGAGCAGTACTTC